This passage covers 14 T cell receptor beta chains from one sample sequenced in a study of blood T cell repertoires in COVID-19. Some clones are missing from TCRdb's copy, which holds only in-frame ones; the method was immunoSEQ multiplex PCR. The sample yields some 320,000 clones, approximately 81% seen once. Input material: PBMCs or T cells enriched from blood (not recorded which). Receptors were obtained from a woman in her twenties or thirties who had been exposed to COVID-19.

The gene calls are TRBV2 and TRBJ1-5, with D unresolved. This CDR3 contains 15 residues. The V end was cut by 2 bases, the J end by 0 bases, with 8 bases between. Germline V gene sequence: CDR1 SNHLY, CDR2 FYNNEI. The CDR3 DNA sequence: TGTGCCAGCAGTGAACAGTCTTATAGCAATCAGCCCCAGCATTTT. It codes for CASSEQSYSNQPQHF.

The J gene is TRBJ2-1, the V gene TRBV28; the D gene is possibly TRBD2 (5 bases). The CDR3 runs 14 residues. V gave up 6 bases and J gave up 1 base, with 10 bases separating them. Looked up from germline, CDR1 is MDHEN and CDR2 is SYDVKM. Here the CDR3 reads CASSVSASYNEQFF. CDR3 sequence (DNA): TGTGCCAGCAGCGTTAGCGCGTCCTACAATGAGCAGTTCTTC.

The CDR3 loop reads CASSLIGTGVGGYTF. CDR3 nucleotides: TGTGCCAGCAGTTTAATTGGGACAGGGGTAGGGGGCTACACCTTC. This chain joins TRBV28 and TRBJ1-2; 10 bases are a match to TRBD1. This CDR3 spans 15 amino acids. V lost 2 bases and J lost 8; bases outside the gene matches: 8. In germline, CDR1 is MDHEN, CDR2 SYDVKM.

The rearrangement joins TRBV19 to TRBJ1-4; TRBD1 aligns across 7 bases. Germline V gene data show CDR1 as LNHDA and CDR2 as SQIVND (reference sequence). The CDR3 consists of 14 residues. Unmatched junction bases numbered 7, after V lost 7 bases and J lost 5 bases. The CDR3 is CASTMGQRNEKLFF. The CDR3 coding sequence is TGTGCCAGTACCATGGGACAGAGGAATGAAAAACTGTTTTTT.

This chain links TRBV2 with TRBJ1-4; no reliable D call. From germline, CDR1 is SNHLY and CDR2 FYNNEI. The CDR3 length is 13 residues. Trimming left V 5 bases short and J 5 bases short, with 9 bases between. This chain's CDR3 is CASSRGINEKLFF. Written as DNA, the CDR3 is TGTGCCAGCAGTCGGGGAATAAATGAAAAACTGTTTTTT.

This chain joins TRBV5-1 and TRBJ2-7; 7 bases line up with TRBD2. The V and J ends lost 0 bases and 0 bases, in that order; junction bases with no gene match: 3. Germline loops: CDR1 SGHRS, CDR2 YFSETQ. The CDR3 spans 15 residues. CDR3 in DNA: TGCGCCAGCAGCTTGGGGGGCGGGAGCTCCTACGAGCAGTACTTC. Translation gives CASSLGGGSSYEQYF. The complete variable domain, with remaining parts taken from reference TRBV5-1 and TRBJ2-7, reads KAGVTQTPRYLIKTRGQQVTLSCSPISGHRSVSWYQQTPGQGLQFLFEYFSETQRNKGNFPGRFSGRQFSNSRSEMNVSTLELGDSALYLCASSLGGGSSYEQYFGPGTRLTVT.

Only a few counts were recorded for this clone. This chain joins TRBV2 and TRBJ1-2; 7 bases fit TRBD1. V lost 5 bases, J lost 4 bases, and 4 bases stayed unmatched. The CDR3 contains 13 residues. Germline loops: CDR1 SNHLY, CDR2 FYNNEI. The CDR3 region is CASSFGTAYGYTF. The CDR3 DNA is TGTGCCAGCAGTTTCGGGACAGCCTATGGCTACACCTTC.

This clone was picked up one time. The genes are TRBV3-1 (or the pseudogene TRBV3-2) and TRBJ1-2; weak D call: TRBD1 (5 bases). Germline values: CDR1 LGHDT, CDR2 YNNKEL (reference sequence). The ends were cut back, 3 bases at V and 8 bases at J, with 19 bases in the middle. This CDR3 contains 15 residues. CDR3 DNA sequence: TGTGCCAGCAGCCAGCCCCGAGCAGGGAATAGGGGCTACACCTTC. Its protein product is CASSQPRAGNRGYTF.

J is TRBJ2-7 and V is TRBV11-3, with 8 nucleotides matching TRBD1. The CDR3 extends over 16 amino acids. Germline trimming cut 1 base from V and 2 bases from J; bases unmatched to any gene: 7. Germline V gene lookup returns CDR1 SGHNT and CDR2 YENEEA. The CDR3 region has the DNA TGTGCCAGCAGCTTAGGAAACAGGGGGTTACCCTACGAGCAGTACTTC. This sequence encodes CASSLGNRGLPYEQYF.

V and J are TRBV5-1 and TRBJ2-3, with TRBD2 matching over 8 bases. The CDR3 is 17 residues long. CDR1 is SGHRS and CDR2 is YFSETQ in the germline V gene. Trimming removed 0 bases from V and 2 bases from J; junction bases left unmatched: 8. The CDR3 region is CASSLAHGGADTDTQYF. For the CDR3, the DNA is TGCGCCAGCAGCTTGGCTCACGGGGGGGCCGACACAGATACGCAGTATTTT.

CDR3 DNA: TGTGCCAGCAGGACGACAGACCATAGCAATCAGCCCCAGCATTTT. Its translation: CASRTTDHSNQPQHF. The chain is built from TRBV2 and TRBJ1-5, with D possibly being TRBD1 (5 bases). There are 15 residues in the CDR3. Germline assignment: CDR1 SNHLY and CDR2 FYNNEI. The V end was cut by 6 bases, the J end by 0 bases, with 12 bases between.

The gene calls are TRBV11-1 and TRBJ2-1; the D gene is possibly TRBD1 (6 bases). The CDR3 is 12 amino acids. Looked up from germline, CDR1 is SGHAT and CDR2 is FQDESV (reference sequence). Trimming stripped 2 bases from V and 7 bases from J, with 6 bases between. As DNA, the CDR3 is TGTGCCAGCAGCTTACAGGGGAATGAGCAGTTCTTC. Translating gives CASSLQGNEQFF.

The chain employs TRBV3-1 (or the pseudogene TRBV3-2) and TRBJ2-1; TRBD2 might be the D (7 bases). Between the trimmed V and J ends, which lost 2 bases and 8 bases, there was a span of 25 bases. This CDR3 spans 18 amino acids. The germline CDR1 and CDR2 sequences are LGHDT and YNNKEL (reference sequence). CDR3 DNA sequence: TGTGCCAGCAGCCAACCGGTCCGCGGGGGCAGCTTATTCGATGAGCAGTTCTTC. Translated, it gives CASSQPVRGGSLFDEQFF.

J is TRBJ2-5 and V is TRBV7-9, with D possibly TRBD2 on 5 matching bases. The V and J ends lost 5 bases and 2 bases respectively, with 27 bases between them. The germline V gene encodes CDR1 SEHNR and CDR2 FQNEAQ (reference sequence). The CDR3 runs 19 residues. In DNA, the CDR3 is TGTGCCAGCAGCACATGGGTCGTTCAGCGGCAGAACCAACAAGAGACCCAGTACTTC. Amino acid sequence: CASSTWVVQRQNQQETQYF.